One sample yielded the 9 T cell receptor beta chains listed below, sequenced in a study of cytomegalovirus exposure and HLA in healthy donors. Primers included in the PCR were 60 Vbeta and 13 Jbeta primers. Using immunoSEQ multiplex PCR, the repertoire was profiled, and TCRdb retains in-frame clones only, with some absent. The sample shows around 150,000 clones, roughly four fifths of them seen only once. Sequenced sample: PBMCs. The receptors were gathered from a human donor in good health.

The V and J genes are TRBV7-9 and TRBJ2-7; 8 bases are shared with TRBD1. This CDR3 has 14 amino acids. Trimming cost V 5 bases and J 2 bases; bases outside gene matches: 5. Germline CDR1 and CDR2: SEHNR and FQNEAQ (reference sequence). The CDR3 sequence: CASSPDRAAYEQYF. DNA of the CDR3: TGTGCCAGCAGCCCGGACAGGGCCGCCTACGAGCAGTACTTC.

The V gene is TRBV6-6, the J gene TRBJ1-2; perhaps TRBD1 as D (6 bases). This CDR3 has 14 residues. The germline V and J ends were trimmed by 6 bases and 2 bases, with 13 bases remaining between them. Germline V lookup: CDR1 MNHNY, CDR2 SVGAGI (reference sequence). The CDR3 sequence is CASRRTTGNYGYTF. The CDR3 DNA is TGTGCCAGCAGGCGAACGACAGGCAACTATGGCTACACCTTC.

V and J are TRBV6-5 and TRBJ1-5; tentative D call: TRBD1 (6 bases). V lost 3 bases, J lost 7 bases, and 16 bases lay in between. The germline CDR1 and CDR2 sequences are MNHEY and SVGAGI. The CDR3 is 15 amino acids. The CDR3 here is CASSYGQSSVQPQHF. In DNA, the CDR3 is TGTGCCAGCAGTTATGGACAGAGCTCGGTCCAGCCCCAGCATTTT.

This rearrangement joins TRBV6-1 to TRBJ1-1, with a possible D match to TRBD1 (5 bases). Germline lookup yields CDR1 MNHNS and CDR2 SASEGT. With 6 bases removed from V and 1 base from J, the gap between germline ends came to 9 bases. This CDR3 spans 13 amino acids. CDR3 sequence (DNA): TGTGCCAGCAGCCGTCAGGGGAACACTGAAGCTTTCTTT. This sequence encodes CASSRQGNTEAFF.

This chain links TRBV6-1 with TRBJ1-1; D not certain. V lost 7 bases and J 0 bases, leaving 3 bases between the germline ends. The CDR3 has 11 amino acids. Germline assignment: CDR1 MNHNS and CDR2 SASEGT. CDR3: CASTMNTEAFF. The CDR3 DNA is TGTGCCAGCACAATGAACACTGAAGCTTTCTTT.

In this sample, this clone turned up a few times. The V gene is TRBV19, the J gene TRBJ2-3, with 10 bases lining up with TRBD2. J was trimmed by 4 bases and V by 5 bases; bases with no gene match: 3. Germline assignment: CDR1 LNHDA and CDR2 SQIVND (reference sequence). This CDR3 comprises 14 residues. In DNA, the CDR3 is TGTGCCAGTAGTCCAGGACTAGCGGCAGATACGCAGTATTTT. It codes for CASSPGLAADTQYF.

The DNA of the CDR3 is TGCGCCAGCAGGTTACAGGGAATGAACACTGAAGCTTTCTTT. Translated: CASRLQGMNTEAFF. V is TRBV5-1 and J is TRBJ1-1, with D tentatively TRBD1 (6 bases). V lost 5 bases and J lost 0, with 11 bases in between. CDR1 is SGHRS and CDR2 is YFSETQ in the germline V gene. The CDR3 runs 14 residues.

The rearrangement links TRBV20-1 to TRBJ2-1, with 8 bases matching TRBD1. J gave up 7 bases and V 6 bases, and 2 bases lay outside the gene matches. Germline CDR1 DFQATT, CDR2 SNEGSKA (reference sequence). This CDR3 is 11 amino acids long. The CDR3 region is CSARQGNEQFF. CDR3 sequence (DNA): TGCAGTGCAAGACAGGGGAATGAGCAGTTCTTC.

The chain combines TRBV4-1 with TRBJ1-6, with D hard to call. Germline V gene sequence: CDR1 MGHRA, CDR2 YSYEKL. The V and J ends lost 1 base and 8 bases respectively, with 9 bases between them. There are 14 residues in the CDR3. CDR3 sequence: CASSQVRLYSPLHF. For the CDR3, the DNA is TGCGCCAGCAGCCAAGTGAGGCTTTATTCACCCCTCCACTTT.